This record concerns one TCR beta chain sequence. Its specificity is not known. Germline V gene lookup returns CDR1 SNHLY and CDR2 FYNNEI. This CDR3 is built from 15 residues. The germline V and J ends were trimmed by 4 bases and 0 bases, with 13 bases remaining between them. The sequenced template was RNA, covering the TCR beta CDR3 region. The first-round RT-PCR employed HTBI primers together with the Qiagen OneStep RT-PCR kit. A multiplex PCR was then performed as the second round. TCRdb analysed the multiplex PCR reads with MiXCR anew, one entry per CDR3 protein. The data contain hundreds of thousands of distinct CDR3 sequences, 40% to 50% of them singletons. The data derive from a study of Graves' ophthalmopathy and Graves' hyperthyroidism. Background on the study: The study drew peripheral blood at initial diagnosis, before any treatment.

Exclusion applied to patients with other autoimmune diseases, uncontrolled infections, pregnancy or lactation. Study conclusions and caveats: Between ophthalmopathy and stable hyperthyroidism, a 13-signature model drew a separation with approximately 90% sensitivity and approximately 77% specificity. Blood also carried most expanded thyroid clonotypes exceeding 0.001 frequency.

The V call is TRBV2, the J call TRBJ2-7, with D perhaps TRBD2 (6 bases). Sequenced sample: peripheral blood. The sequence was obtained from an adult man with Graves' ophthalmopathy. CDR3 amino acids: CASSVLAVASYEQYF. The CDR3 DNA is TGTGCCAGCAGTGTGTTAGCGGTCGCCTCCTACGAGCAGTACTTC.